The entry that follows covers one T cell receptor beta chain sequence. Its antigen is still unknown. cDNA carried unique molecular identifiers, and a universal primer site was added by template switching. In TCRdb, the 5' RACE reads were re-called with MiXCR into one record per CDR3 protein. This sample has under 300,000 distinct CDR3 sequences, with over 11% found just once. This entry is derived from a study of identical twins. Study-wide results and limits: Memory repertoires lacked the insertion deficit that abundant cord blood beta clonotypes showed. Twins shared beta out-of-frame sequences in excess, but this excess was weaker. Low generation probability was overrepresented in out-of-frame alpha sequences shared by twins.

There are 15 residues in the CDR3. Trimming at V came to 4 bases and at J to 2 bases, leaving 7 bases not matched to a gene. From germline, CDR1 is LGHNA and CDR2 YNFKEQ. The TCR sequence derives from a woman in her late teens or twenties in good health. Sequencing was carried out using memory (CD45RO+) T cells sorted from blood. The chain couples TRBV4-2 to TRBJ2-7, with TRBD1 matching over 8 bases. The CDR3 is CASSRSLGQAYEQYF. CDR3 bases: TGTGCCAGCAGCCGTTCTCTGGGACAGGCCTACGAGCAGTACTTC.